The present T cell receptor beta chain was sequenced within a study of CD8 T cells in Susac syndrome. Whole-study results and caveats: As the study acknowledged, the number of individuals in its TCR sequencing and HLA analysis was relatively small.

Sequencing targeted TCR beta in blood CD8+ and CD4+ T cells. Bulk CD8+ and CD4+ cells came from magnetic negative isolation; CD8+ TEMRA by FACS. This clonotype was found a few times. Its cognate antigen is unknown. Germline V gene data show CDR1 as SGHNT and CDR2 as YYREEE (reference sequence). V was shortened by 2 bases and J by 0 bases, with 8 bases between the two germline ends. The CDR3 consists of 14 residues. RNA in amounts of about 0.45 to 1 ug was reverse transcribed with random hexamers. The immunoSEQ assay covered 54 Vbeta and 13 Jbeta segments for CDR3. TCRdb reprocessed the immunoSEQ multiplex PCR reads via MiXCR and lists one record per CDR3 protein. The sample lists fewer than 300,000 distinct CDR3 sequences; 70% to 90% were seen once.

Sequenced material: CD8+ T cells from PBMCs. The chain employs TRBV5-4 and TRBJ1-1; D is unclear. The sequence was obtained from a human donor with multiple sclerosis. The CDR3 spells CASSFGRMNTEAFF. CDR3 DNA sequence: TGTGCCAGCAGCTTTGGCAGGATGAACACTGAAGCTTTCTTT.